Presented here are 27 T cell receptor beta chains from one specimen sequenced in a study of blood T cell repertoires in COVID-19 (TCRdb year 2020). The receptor library was made with the immunoSEQ multiplex PCR assay. Here the immuneACCESS table is served through TCRdb, limited to in-frame sequences with V and J called. Missing clones are a known gap in these copies; in checked studies unresolved V genes cover under half, and the rest lacks a known reason. Counted in this sample were 150,000 or so clones; 80% to 90% of them appeared once. The ten largest account for under 15% of the sample. The sample comprised peripheral blood. All receptors come from a man younger than 35 with COVID-19, enrolled during active disease.

The rearrangement uses TRBV11-2 and TRBJ1-2; a possible D gene is TRBD1 (6 bases). The germline V gene encodes CDR1 SGHAT and CDR2 FQNNGV. CDR3 length: 13 amino acids. The V and J ends lost 5 bases and 6 bases respectively, with 13 bases between them. The CDR3 is CASSRPRGDGYTF. The CDR3 region has the DNA TGTGCCAGCAGCCGTCCCAGGGGAGATGGCTACACCTTC. The variable domain in full, completed from reference TRBV11-2 and TRBJ1-2, reads EAGVAQSPRYKIIEKRQSVAFWCNPISGHATLYWYQQILGQGPKLLIQFQNNGVVDDSQLPKDRFSAERLKGVDSTLKIQPAKLEDSAVYLCASSRPRGDGYTFGSGTRLTVV.

This clone was observed a single time. The rearrangement links TRBV30 to TRBJ2-1; tentatively, D is TRBD2 (6 bases). The V end lost 3 bases, the J end lost 6 bases, and 24 bases lay between the germline ends. The CDR3 contains 17 residues. Germline CDR1 and CDR2: GTSNPN and SVGIG (reference sequence). In DNA, the CDR3 is TGTGCCTGGAGAATGAGTAGCGGTTCGACATGGGGCAATGAGCAGTTCTTC. Protein sequence: CAWRMSSGSTWGNEQFF.

The chain couples TRBV7-2 to TRBJ2-7; 14 nucleotides match TRBD2. The J segment lost 4 bases and the V segment lost 5 bases, leaving 10 bases of the junction unmatched. In germline, CDR1 is SGHTA, CDR2 FQGNSA. This CDR3 contains 17 residues. In nucleotides, the CDR3 is TGTGCCAGCAGCGCTAGGGGGACTAGCGGGAGTCTGTACGAGCAGTACTTC. It specifies CASSARGTSGSLYEQYF. Full variable domain (outside the CDR3, taken from reference TRBV7-2 and TRBJ2-7): GAGVSQSPSNKVTEKGKDVELRCDPISGHTALYWYRQSLGQGLEFLIYFQGNSAPDKSGLPSDRFSAERTGGSVSTLTIQRTQQEDSAVYLCASSARGTSGSLYEQYFGPGTRLTVT.

The genes are TRBV4-1 and TRBJ2-3; D not certain. Trimming stripped 0 bases from V and 2 bases from J, with 12 bases between. The CDR3 sequence is 16 residues long. The germline gives CDR1 MGHRA, CDR2 YSYEKL. CDR3 protein: CASSQDLGYSTDTQYF. For the CDR3, the DNA is TGCGCCAGCAGCCAAGATCTAGGCTACTCCACAGATACGCAGTATTTT.

The rearrangement links TRBV7-2 to TRBJ2-1; D not certain. This CDR3 contains 11 residues. The germline gives CDR1 SGHTA, CDR2 FQGNSA. V was pared by 5 bases and J by 6 bases, with 5 bases between. The CDR3: CASSRSNEQFF. The CDR3 coding sequence is TGTGCCAGCAGCCGTTCCAATGAGCAGTTCTTC.

The rearrangement uses TRBV3-1 (or the pseudogene TRBV3-2) and TRBJ1-2; 9 bases agree with TRBD1. J was trimmed by 7 bases and V by 3 bases; bases with no gene match: 12. The CDR3 covers 16 residues. Germline V gene lookup returns CDR1 LGHDT and CDR2 YNNKEL (reference sequence). CDR3 residues: CASSQITDRGLGGYTF. CDR3 nucleotides: TGTGCCAGCAGCCAGATCACGGACAGGGGATTGGGTGGCTACACCTTC.

This rearrangement joins TRBV6-6 to TRBJ2-1, with 12 positions matching TRBD2. The CDR3 runs to 16 residues. The germline V gene has CDR1 MNHNY and CDR2 SVGAGI (reference sequence). Losses at the gene ends were 7 bases for V and 5 bases for J; bases not matched to a gene: 9. CDR3 loop: CASTKGTSGRDNEQFF. The CDR3 DNA follows: TGTGCCAGCACCAAGGGGACTAGCGGGCGGGACAATGAGCAGTTCTTC.

The rearrangement links TRBV6-1 to TRBJ1-4, with D possibly TRBD1 on 6 matching bases. The CDR3 is made up of 17 amino acids. With 2 bases removed from V and 0 bases from J, the gap between germline ends came to 13 bases. Germline CDR1 MNHNS, CDR2 SASEGT. In nucleotides, the CDR3 is TGTGCCAGCAGTGAATCAGGGGCCCTTGCAACTAATGAAAAACTGTTTTTT. Translated: CASSESGALATNEKLFF.

The rearrangement links TRBV6-5 to TRBJ1-1; no definite D call. Trimming left V 0 bases short and J 5 bases short, with 13 bases between. Germline assignment: CDR1 MNHEY and CDR2 SVGAGI. The CDR3 loop spans 15 amino acids. CDR3: CASSYSMRDRTEAFF. The DNA of the CDR3 is TGTGCCAGCAGTTACTCGATGAGGGATAGGACTGAAGCTTTCTTT.

V and J are TRBV28 and TRBJ1-5; a possible D gene is TRBD1 (5 bases). The V end lost 11 bases, the J end lost 0 bases, and 14 bases lay between the germline ends. The CDR3 extends over 14 amino acids. Germline V CDR1 and CDR2: MDHEN, SYDVKM. CDR3 sequence: CAGRGAYSNQPQHF. CDR3 in DNA: TGTGCCGGGCGGGGCGCTTATAGCAATCAGCCCCAGCATTTT.

This chain joins TRBV7-9 and TRBJ1-1; TRBD1 matches at 8 bases. Germline V gene sequence: CDR1 SEHNR, CDR2 FQNEAQ (reference sequence). CDR3 length: 16 amino acids. V gave up 6 bases and J gave up 6 bases; unmatched junction bases: 15. CDR3 sequence (DNA): TGTGCCAGCAGTACCGGGACAGGCAACGGTGGTCCTGAAGCTTTCTTT. Translating it yields CASSTGTGNGGPEAFF.

About this clone itself: At one boundary the junction diverges from the germline segment, which might be a read error. V is TRBV6-5 and J is TRBJ1-4; D is unresolved. Germline V CDR1 and CDR2: MNHEY, SVGAGI. The CDR3 has 16 residues. Here the CDR3 DNA reads TGTGCCAGCAGTTACTCGAAAAGCGCCGCTAATGAAAAACTGCTTTTT. This sequence encodes CASSYSKSAANEKLLF.

The chain couples TRBV7-2 to TRBJ2-7; TRBD2 matches 7 bases. In germline, CDR1 is SGHTA, CDR2 FQGNSA. The V gene end was trimmed by 3 bases and the J gene end by 3 bases; junction bases not matched to a gene: 8. The length of the CDR3 is 15 residues. CDR3 coding DNA: TGTGCCAGCAGCTTCCCCAGCGGGATGGGCTACGAGCAGTACTTC. Translated: CASSFPSGMGYEQYF.

The rearrangement uses TRBV27 and TRBJ2-1; 7 bases are a match to TRBD2. Germline V gene lookup returns CDR1 MNHEY and CDR2 SMNVEV (reference sequence). CDR3 length equals 14 residues. J lost 7 bases, V lost 6 bases, and 9 bases had no gene match. The DNA for the CDR3 is TGTGCCAGCAGAATAGCGGGCCGGGGGAATGAGCAGTTCTTC. Translation: CASRIAGRGNEQFF.

V is TRBV5-1 and J is TRBJ2-7, with D possibly being TRBD1 (6 bases). The germline V gene has CDR1 SGHRS and CDR2 YFSETQ. V was pared by 4 bases and J by 0 bases, with 11 bases between. This CDR3 has 14 amino acids. CDR3 sequence (DNA): TGCGCCAGCAGCCCAGGGGATAACTCCTACGAGCAGTACTTC. Translation: CASSPGDNSYEQYF.

The J gene is TRBJ2-2, the V gene TRBV6-1, with 9 bases identical to TRBD1. CDR1 and CDR2 (germline): MNHNS, SASEGT. This CDR3 contains 19 residues. J gave up 5 bases and V 0 bases, and 13 bases lay outside the gene matches. The chain's CDR3 is CASSEASGPGQGNTGELFF. The CDR3 DNA reads as TGTGCCAGCAGTGAAGCTTCAGGGCCGGGACAGGGCAATACCGGGGAGCTGTTTTTT.

This chain links TRBV5-6 with TRBJ2-5; 11 bases fit TRBD2. This CDR3 has 18 amino acids. CDR1 and CDR2 (germline): SGHDT, YYEEEE. The V and J ends lost 4 bases and 5 bases, in that order; junction bases with no gene match: 16. Written as DNA, the CDR3 is TGTGCCAGCAGCAATCATCATAGCGGGAGGGCCCCCCGGGAGACCCAGTACTTC. Residues: CASSNHHSGRAPRETQYF.

The chain couples TRBV6-2 or TRBV6-3 to TRBJ2-7, with 8 bases identical to TRBD2. CDR3 length: 18 residues. With 2 bases clipped from V and 0 bases from J, the junction kept 12 bases outside the gene matches. Germline V gene data show CDR1 as MNHEY and CDR2 as SVGEGT. The CDR3 spells CASSYLGSGTGSSYEQYF. The CDR3 nucleotides read TGTGCCAGCAGTTACCTGGGTAGCGGGACGGGGAGCTCCTACGAGCAGTACTTC.

The V and J genes are TRBV4-1 and TRBJ1-3, with 9 bases identical to TRBD1. V shed 3 bases, J shed 3 bases, and the junction held 3 bases outside the gene matches. Per the germline V gene, CDR1 is MGHRA and CDR2 is YSYEKL. This CDR3 has 15 amino acids. Here the CDR3 reads CASSHRTGVGNTIYF. The DNA for the CDR3 is TGCGCCAGCAGCCACCGGACAGGGGTTGGAAACACCATATATTTT.

The gene calls are TRBV9 and TRBJ2-7; TRBD1 might be the D (5 bases). V was shortened by 0 bases and J by 6 bases, with 16 bases between the two germline ends. Germline V gives CDR1 SGDLS, CDR2 YYNGEE. The CDR3 length is 15 residues. The CDR3 spells CASSVEAGSSPEQYF. DNA of the CDR3: TGTGCCAGCAGCGTAGAGGCAGGGTCGTCCCCCGAGCAGTACTTC. Supplemented by reference TRBV9 and TRBJ2-7, the full variable domain reads DSGVTQTPKHLITATGQRVTLRCSPRSGDLSVYWYQQSLDQGLQFLIQYYNGEERAKGNILERFSAQQFPDLHSELNLSSLELGDSALYFCASSVEAGSSPEQYFGPGTRLTVT.

This rearrangement joins TRBV7-8 to TRBJ2-1; 8 bases line up with TRBD2. The CDR3 consists of 14 residues. V lost 5 bases and J lost 7; bases outside the gene matches: 7. CDR1 is SGHVS, CDR2 FQNEAQ, per germline. This CDR3 reads CASSRSSGRNEQFF. Here the CDR3 DNA reads TGTGCCAGCAGCCGATCTAGCGGGCGTAATGAGCAGTTCTTC.

The chain joins TRBV3-1 (or the pseudogene TRBV3-2) to TRBJ2-7; D is perhaps TRBD2 (5 bases). V was trimmed by 0 bases and J by 1 base, leaving 16 bases between them. This CDR3 spans 17 amino acids. Germline V gives CDR1 LGHDT, CDR2 YNNKEL (reference sequence). The CDR3 DNA sequence: TGTGCCAGCAGCCAAGAGATTCCGGGATTCACTTCCTACGAGCAGTACTTC. Protein sequence: CASSQEIPGFTSYEQYF.

The gene calls are TRBV6-5 and TRBJ1-2, with TRBD1 matching over 9 bases. V was pared by 6 bases and J by 6 bases, with 2 bases of the junction left unmatched. The V gene's germline CDR1 is MNHEY and CDR2 SVGAGI. This CDR3 spans 12 amino acids. Here the CDR3 reads CASSGTGNGYTF. CDR3 nucleotide sequence: TGTGCCAGCAGCGGGACAGGGAATGGCTACACCTTC.

The gene calls are TRBV28 and TRBJ2-1; 10 bases fit TRBD2. The V segment lost 5 bases and the J segment 5 bases; nucleotides outside the gene matches: 9. This CDR3 has 16 amino acids. Germline V gives CDR1 MDHEN, CDR2 SYDVKM. The CDR3 sequence: CASSGGSGRANNEQFF. The CDR3 DNA follows: TGTGCCAGCAGTGGGGGGAGCGGGAGGGCCAACAATGAGCAGTTCTTC.

This clone has only a few counts. The chain is built from TRBV24-1 and TRBJ2-1; the D gene is possibly TRBD2 (5 bases). The CDR3 has 14 amino acids. Per germline, CDR1 KGHDR and CDR2 SFDVKD. V lost 1 base and J lost 3, with 6 bases in between. Here the CDR3 reads CATSDFRDYNEQFF. The CDR3 bases are TGTGCCACCAGTGATTTCCGGGACTACAATGAGCAGTTCTTC.

For this clone: Other DNA variants within this sample encode the same CDR3. The chain recombines TRBV4-3 with TRBJ2-1; 8 nucleotides align to TRBD1. V shed 1 base and J 4 bases; nucleotides not matched to a gene: 3. Germline CDR1 and CDR2: LGHNA and YSLEER. The CDR3 totals 15 residues. CDR3 protein: CASSQAGQGYNEQFF. DNA of the CDR3: TGCGCCAGCAGCCAAGCCGGACAGGGATACAATGAGCAGTTCTTC.

The chain recombines TRBV12-3 or TRBV12-4 with TRBJ2-3; perhaps TRBD2 as D (6 bases). There are 12 residues in the CDR3. V was clipped by 8 bases and J by 2 bases, with 8 bases between them. The CDR3 loop reads CASGGDTDTQYF. The CDR3, as DNA: TGTGCCAGCGGCGGGGACACAGATACGCAGTATTTT.